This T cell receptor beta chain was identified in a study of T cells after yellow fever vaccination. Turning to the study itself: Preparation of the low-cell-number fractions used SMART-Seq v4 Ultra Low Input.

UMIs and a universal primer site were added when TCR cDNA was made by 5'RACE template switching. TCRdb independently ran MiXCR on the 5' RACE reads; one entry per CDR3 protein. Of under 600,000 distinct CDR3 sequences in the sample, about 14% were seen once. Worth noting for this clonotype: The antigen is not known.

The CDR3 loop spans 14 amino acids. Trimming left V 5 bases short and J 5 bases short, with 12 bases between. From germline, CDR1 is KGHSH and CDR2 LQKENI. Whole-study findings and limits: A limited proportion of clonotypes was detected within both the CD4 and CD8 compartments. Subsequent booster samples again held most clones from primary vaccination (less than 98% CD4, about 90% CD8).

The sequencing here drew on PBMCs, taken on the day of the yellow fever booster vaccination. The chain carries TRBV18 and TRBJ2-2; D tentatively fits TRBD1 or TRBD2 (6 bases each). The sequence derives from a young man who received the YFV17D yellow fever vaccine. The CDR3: CASSAGHVTGELFF. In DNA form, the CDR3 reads TGTGCCAGCTCAGCGGGACATGTTACCGGGGAGCTGTTTTTT.